These 21 T cell receptor beta chains came from one sample sequenced in a study of cytomegalovirus exposure and HLA in healthy donors. The PCR employed 60 Vbeta primers together with 13 Jbeta primers. TCRdb's copy holds only in-frame clones and misses some; the assay was immunoSEQ multiplex PCR. The sample holds around 110,000 clones, 75% to 85% seen once. Sequences were obtained from PBMCs. The receptors derive from a man aged 30 to 39 in good health and CMV-seropositive.

This chain connects TRBV7-6 to TRBJ1-4; TRBD1 is a possible D gene (6 bases). The germline V gene encodes CDR1 SGHVS and CDR2 FNYEAQ. The CDR3 totals 15 residues. V lost 5 bases and J 5 bases, leaving 15 bases between the germline ends. The CDR3 DNA is TGTGCCAGCAGCCATCGGACAGCACCCAATGAAAAACTGTTTTTT. Its translation: CASSHRTAPNEKLFF.

The count of this clone is one. A read error may account for a junction end that differs from germline. This chain links TRBV7-7 with TRBJ2-5; TRBD1 is a possible D gene (6 bases). This CDR3 contains 13 residues. CDR1 is SSHAT and CDR2 is FNYEAQ in the germline V gene (reference sequence). The CDR3 here is CASSLDSQETQYF. For the CDR3, the DNA is TGTGCTAGCAGCTTGGACAGCCAAGAGACCCAGTACTTC. Filled out from reference TRBV7-7 and TRBJ2-5, the complete variable domain reads GAGVSQSPRYKVTKRGQDVTLRCDPISSHATLYWYQQALGQGPEFLTYFNYEAQPDKSGLPSDRFSAERPEGSISTLTIQRTEQRDSAMYRCASSLDSQETQYFGPGTRLLVL.

The chain combines TRBV7-2 with TRBJ1-2, with a weak D call TRBD1 (6 bases). Trimming cost V 5 bases and J 3 bases, with 13 bases left between them. This CDR3 comprises 14 residues. CDR1 and CDR2 (germline): SGHTA, FQGNSA. DNA for the CDR3: TGTGCCAGCAGCCCCGGGAGGGGGGACTATGGCTACACCTTC. The encoded protein is CASSPGRGDYGYTF.

The CDR3 is CASSASAAGGVNNEQFF. In nucleotides, the CDR3 is TGTGCCAGCAGCGCGAGTGCCGCGGGGGGCGTGAACAATGAGCAGTTCTTC. This sequence joins TRBV9 and TRBJ2-1, with 8 bases matching TRBD2. CDR1 is SGDLS, CDR2 YYNGEE, per germline. The CDR3 sequence is 17 residues long. Trimming at V came to 3 bases and at J to 5 bases, leaving 13 bases not matched to a gene.

The chain carries TRBV10-3 and TRBJ2-1, with 8 bases aligning to TRBD1. The CDR3 loop spans 14 amino acids. Germline V gene lookup returns CDR1 ENHRY and CDR2 SYGVKD. With V trimmed by 3 bases and J by 3 bases, 1 base remained unmatched. The CDR3, as DNA: TGTGCCATCAGTGAAACAGGGGGCTACAATGAGCAGTTCTTC. It encodes CAISETGGYNEQFF.

The chain joins TRBV4-3 to TRBJ2-3; TRBD2 matches at 9 bases. The V gene's germline CDR1 is LGHNA and CDR2 YSLEER. V trimming: 0 bases; J trimming: 4 bases; junction bases outside the gene matches: 8. The CDR3 has 17 residues. CDR3 bases: TGCGCCAGCAGCCAAGATCCTAGGACTAGCGTTCCAGATACGCAGTATTTT. This translates into CASSQDPRTSVPDTQYF.

CDR3 DNA sequence: TGTGCCAGCAGCTTAGAATCTGGGGGCCCTTGGAATTCACCCCTCCACTTT. It specifies CASSLESGGPWNSPLHF. This chain connects TRBV11-3 to TRBJ1-6; the D gene is possibly TRBD1 (6 bases). This CDR3 region has 17 residues. V was cut by 0 bases and J by 7 bases, with 16 bases left in between. The germline V gene encodes CDR1 SGHNT and CDR2 YENEEA.

The rearrangement joins TRBV5-4 to TRBJ2-1; 10 bases agree with TRBD1. The CDR3 runs 16 residues. Germline V CDR1 and CDR2: SGHNT, YYREEE (reference sequence). Trimming removed 0 bases from V and 3 bases from J; junction bases left unmatched: 3. The CDR3 loop reads CASSLARDRGYNEQFF. DNA for the CDR3: TGTGCCAGCAGCTTGGCCCGGGACAGGGGCTACAATGAGCAGTTCTTC.

As to this clone: A junction end diverges from the germline sequence, so it may reflect a read error. The chain is built from TRBV7-9 and TRBJ2-7, with 8 bases matching TRBD2. The CDR3 is 15 amino acids. The germline V gene encodes CDR1 SEHNR and CDR2 FQNEAQ (reference sequence). The CDR3 region is CSSSLRSGAPDEQYF. Here the CDR3 DNA reads TGTTCCAGCAGCTTACGTAGCGGGGCCCCCGACGAGCAGTACTTC.

The rearrangement uses TRBV5-1 and TRBJ1-2; D is ambiguous. The ends were cut back, 0 bases at V and 4 bases at J, with 10 bases in the middle. Germline lookup yields CDR1 SGHRS and CDR2 YFSETQ. CDR3 length: 14 amino acids. The CDR3 DNA sequence: TGCGCCAGCAGCTTGGAGACTCCGTCCTATGGCTACACCTTC. Amino acids: CASSLETPSYGYTF.

This chain links TRBV11-3 with TRBJ2-7; D call uncertain. Trimming cost V 1 base and J 6 bases, with 7 bases left between them. This CDR3 has 12 residues. Germline V gives CDR1 SGHNT, CDR2 YENEEA. The CDR3 DNA reads as TGTGCCAGCAGCTTAGCTACGCTCGAGCAGTACTTC. Protein product: CASSLATLEQYF.

V usage is TRBV5-5 and J usage is TRBJ2-5; 10 bases are shared with TRBD1. Germline CDR1 reads SGHKS; CDR2 reads YYEKEE (reference sequence). This CDR3 contains 15 residues. V lost 2 bases to trimming and J lost 1 base; unmatched junction nucleotides: 2. The CDR3 region is CASSFRDRGQETQYF. The CDR3 DNA reads as TGTGCCAGCAGCTTCCGGGACAGGGGCCAAGAGACCCAGTACTTC.

The chain uses TRBV27 and TRBJ2-1; the match to TRBD2 covers 9 bases. The CDR3 has 16 residues. The ends lost 2 bases at V and 3 bases at J; junction bases unmatched: 5. Germline V gives CDR1 MNHEY, CDR2 SMNVEV (reference sequence). CDR3 nucleotides: TGTGCCAGCAGTTTACTAGCGGGGATTCTCTACAATGAGCAGTTCTTC. Its translation is CASSLLAGILYNEQFF.

CDR3 DNA sequence: TGTGCCAGCAGTTTATCCGGGACAGTCTACAATGAGCAGTTCTTC. Its protein product is CASSLSGTVYNEQFF. The rearrangement joins TRBV28 to TRBJ2-1; the match to TRBD1 covers 7 bases. After removal of 1 base from V and 3 bases from J, the junction contained 3 bases not matched to a gene. The CDR3 contains 15 residues. Germline CDR1 MDHEN, CDR2 SYDVKM.

The chain carries TRBV2 and TRBJ2-5, with D hard to call. V lost 4 bases, J lost 1 base, and 19 bases lay in between. CDR1 SNHLY and CDR2 FYNNEI come from the germline V gene. The CDR3 is made up of 17 amino acids. The CDR3 DNA reads TGTGCCAGCAGTGTTAGTCTACAGAAAATATCCCAAGAGACCCAGTACTTC. Its protein is CASSVSLQKISQETQYF.

This rearrangement joins TRBV18 to TRBJ1-1, with TRBD1 identical over 9 bases. CDR1 and CDR2 from the germline V gene are KGHSH and LQKENI. J was trimmed by 1 base and V by 4 bases; bases with no gene match: 19. The length of the CDR3 is 20 residues. This CDR3 is CASSHHSWTGAPGGNTEAFF. The CDR3 nucleotides are TGTGCCAGCTCACACCACAGCTGGACAGGGGCTCCCGGGGGGAACACTGAAGCTTTCTTT.

The chain employs TRBV4-3 and TRBJ2-7; unclear D gene. Deletions cut 0 bases from V and 5 bases from J, with 14 bases between. This CDR3 is 15 amino acids long. Germline CDR1 LGHNA, CDR2 YSLEER. The CDR3 region is CASSQEGRPVDEQYF. CDR3 coding DNA: TGCGCCAGCAGCCAAGAGGGCCGCCCCGTGGACGAGCAGTACTTC.

V and J are TRBV18 and TRBJ1-5; 7 bases fit TRBD1. V lost 3 bases, J lost 7 bases, and 9 bases stayed unmatched. The germline CDR1 and CDR2 sequences are KGHSH and LQKENI. The CDR3 covers 15 residues. Here the CDR3 DNA reads TGTGCCAGCTCACCGACAGGACAGGTTCAACAGCCCCAGCATTTT. Its protein product is CASSPTGQVQQPQHF.

The chain is built from TRBV6-6 and TRBJ2-7, with 8 nucleotides matching TRBD2. The ends lost 0 bases at V and 4 bases at J; junction bases unmatched: 5. This CDR3 has 15 residues. Germline CDR1 reads MNHNY; CDR2 reads SVGAGI (reference sequence). The CDR3 reads CASSYSSSGGYEQYF. The CDR3 DNA sequence: TGTGCCAGCAGTTACTCATCGAGCGGGGGTTACGAGCAGTACTTC.

The chain combines TRBV27 with TRBJ2-3, with D hard to call. Between the trimmed V and J ends, which lost 3 bases and 1 base, there was a span of 11 bases. This CDR3 has 15 residues. Germline V CDR1 and CDR2: MNHEY, SMNVEV (reference sequence). The CDR3 reads CASSFGHPGTDTQYF. The CDR3 DNA sequence: TGTGCCAGCAGTTTTGGTCACCCGGGCACAGATACGCAGTATTTT.

V is TRBV19 and J is TRBJ1-6; TRBD1 might be the D (5 bases). This CDR3 comprises 15 residues. Trimming took off 8 bases at V and 3 bases at J, with 14 bases between the two ends. Germline CDR1 is LNHDA and CDR2 is SQIVND (reference sequence). DNA of the CDR3: TGTGCCAGTTGCAGGGCGCCTTGCTATAATTCACCCCTCCACTTT. Amino acid sequence: CASCRAPCYNSPLHF.